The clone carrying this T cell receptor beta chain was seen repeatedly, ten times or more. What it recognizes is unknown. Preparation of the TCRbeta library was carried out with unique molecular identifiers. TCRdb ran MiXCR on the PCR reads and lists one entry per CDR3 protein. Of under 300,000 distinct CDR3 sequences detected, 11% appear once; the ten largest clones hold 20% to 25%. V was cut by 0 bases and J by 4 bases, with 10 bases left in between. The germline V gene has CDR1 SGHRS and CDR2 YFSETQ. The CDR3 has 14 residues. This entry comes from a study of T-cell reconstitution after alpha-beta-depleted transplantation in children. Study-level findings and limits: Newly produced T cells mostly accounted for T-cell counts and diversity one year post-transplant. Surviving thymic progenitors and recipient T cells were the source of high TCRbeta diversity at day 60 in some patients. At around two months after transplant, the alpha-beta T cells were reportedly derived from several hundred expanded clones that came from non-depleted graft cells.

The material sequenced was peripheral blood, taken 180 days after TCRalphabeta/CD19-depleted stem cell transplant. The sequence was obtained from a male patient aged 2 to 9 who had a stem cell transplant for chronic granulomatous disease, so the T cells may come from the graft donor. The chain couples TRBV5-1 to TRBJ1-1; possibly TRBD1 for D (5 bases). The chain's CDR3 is CASSLGAGRTEAFF. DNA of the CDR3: TGCGCCAGCAGCTTGGGTGCGGGGCGCACTGAAGCTTTCTTT.